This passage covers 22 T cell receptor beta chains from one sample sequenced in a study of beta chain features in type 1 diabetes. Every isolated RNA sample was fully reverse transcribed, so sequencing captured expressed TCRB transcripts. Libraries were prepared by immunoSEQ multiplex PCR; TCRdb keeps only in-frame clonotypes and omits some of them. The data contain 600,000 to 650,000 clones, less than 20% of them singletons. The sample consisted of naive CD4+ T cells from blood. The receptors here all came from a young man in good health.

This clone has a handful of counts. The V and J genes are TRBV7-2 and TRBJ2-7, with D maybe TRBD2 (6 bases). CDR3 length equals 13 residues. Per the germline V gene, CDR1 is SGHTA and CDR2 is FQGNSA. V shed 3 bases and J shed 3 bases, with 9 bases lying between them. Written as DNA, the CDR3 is TGTGCCAGCAGCTTCTGGGGACTCTACGAGCAGTACTTC. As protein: CASSFWGLYEQYF. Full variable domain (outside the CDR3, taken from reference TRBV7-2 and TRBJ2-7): GAGVSQSPSNKVTEKGKDVELRCDPISGHTALYWYRQSLGQGLEFLIYFQGNSAPDKSGLPSDRFSAERTGGSVSTLTIQRTQQEDSAVYLCASSFWGLYEQYFGPGTRLTVT.

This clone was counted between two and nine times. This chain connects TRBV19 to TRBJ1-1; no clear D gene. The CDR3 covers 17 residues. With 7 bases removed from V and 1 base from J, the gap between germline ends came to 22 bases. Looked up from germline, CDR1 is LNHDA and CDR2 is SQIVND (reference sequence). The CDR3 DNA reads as TGTGCCAGTAAAACGGTCCCTCGGGTCGGGCGGAACACTGAAGCTTTCTTT. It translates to CASKTVPRVGRNTEAFF.

The chain's CDR3 is CASSHPRQSWNQPQHF. The CDR3 nucleotides are TGCGCCAGCAGTCATCCCCGACAGAGCTGGAATCAGCCCCAGCATTTT. The J gene is TRBJ1-5, the V gene TRBV23-1; the D gene is possibly TRBD1 (5 bases). TRBV23-1 is assigned to the ORF class and has an uncertain function. The CDR3 runs to 16 residues. Deletions cut 3 bases from V and 4 bases from J, with 16 bases between.

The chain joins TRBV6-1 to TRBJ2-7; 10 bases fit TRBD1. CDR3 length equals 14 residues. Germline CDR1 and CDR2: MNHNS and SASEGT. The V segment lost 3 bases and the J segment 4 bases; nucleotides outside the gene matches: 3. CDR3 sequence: CASSEPGQGYEQYF. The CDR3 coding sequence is TGTGCCAGCAGTGAGCCGGGACAGGGGTACGAGCAGTACTTC.

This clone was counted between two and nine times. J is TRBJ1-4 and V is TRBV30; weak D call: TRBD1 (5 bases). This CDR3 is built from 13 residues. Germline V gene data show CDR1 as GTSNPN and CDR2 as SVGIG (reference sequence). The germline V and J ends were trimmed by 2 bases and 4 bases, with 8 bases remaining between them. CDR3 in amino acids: CAWSRQHNEKLFF. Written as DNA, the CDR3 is TGTGCCTGGAGTAGACAGCATAATGAAAAACTGTTTTTT.

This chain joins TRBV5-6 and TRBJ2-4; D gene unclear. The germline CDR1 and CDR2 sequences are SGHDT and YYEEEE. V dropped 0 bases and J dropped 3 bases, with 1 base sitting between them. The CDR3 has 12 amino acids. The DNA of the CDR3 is TGTGCCAGCAGCTTGGGCAAAAACATTCAGTACTTC. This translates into CASSLGKNIQYF.

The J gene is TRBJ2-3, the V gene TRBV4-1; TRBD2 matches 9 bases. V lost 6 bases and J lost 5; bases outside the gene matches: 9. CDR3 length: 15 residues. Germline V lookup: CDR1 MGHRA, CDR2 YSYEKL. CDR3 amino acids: CASRGIAGVRDTQYF. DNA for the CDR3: TGCGCCAGCAGGGGGATAGCGGGAGTCCGAGATACGCAGTATTTT.

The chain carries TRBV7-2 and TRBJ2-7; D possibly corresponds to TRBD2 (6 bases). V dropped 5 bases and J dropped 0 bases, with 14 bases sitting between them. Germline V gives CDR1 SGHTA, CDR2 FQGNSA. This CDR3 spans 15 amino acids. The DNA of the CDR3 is TGTGCCAGCAGCCAACGGGCGGGGAGCTCCTACGAGCAGTACTTC. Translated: CASSQRAGSSYEQYF.

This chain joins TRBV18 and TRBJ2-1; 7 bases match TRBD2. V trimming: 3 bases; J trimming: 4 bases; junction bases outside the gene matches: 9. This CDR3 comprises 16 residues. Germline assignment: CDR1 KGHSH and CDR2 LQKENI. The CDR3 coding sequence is TGTGCCAGCTCACCCCGGGGAGGGATCATATACAATGAGCAGTTCTTC. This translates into CASSPRGGIIYNEQFF.

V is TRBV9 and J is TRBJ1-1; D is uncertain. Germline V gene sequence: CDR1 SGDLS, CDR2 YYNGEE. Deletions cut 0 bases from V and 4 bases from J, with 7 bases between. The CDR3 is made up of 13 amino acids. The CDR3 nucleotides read TGTGCCAGCAGCGTAGGACGGAGCACTGAAGCTTTCTTT. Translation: CASSVGRSTEAFF. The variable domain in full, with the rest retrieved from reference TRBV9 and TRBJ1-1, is DSGVTQTPKHLITATGQRVTLRCSPRSGDLSVYWYQQSLDQGLQFLIQYYNGEERAKGNILERFSAQQFPDLHSELNLSSLELGDSALYFCASSVGRSTEAFFGQGTRLTVV.

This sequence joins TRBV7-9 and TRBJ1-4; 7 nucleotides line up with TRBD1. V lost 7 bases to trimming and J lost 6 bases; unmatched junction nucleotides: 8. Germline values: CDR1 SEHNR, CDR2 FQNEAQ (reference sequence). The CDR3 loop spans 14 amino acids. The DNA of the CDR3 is TGTGCCAGCAACATCCCAGGGGGGGATGAAAAACTGTTTTTT. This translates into CASNIPGGDEKLFF.

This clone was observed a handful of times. Written as DNA, the CDR3 is TGCACCACTACTATGGGCAGTCGGAACACTGAAGCTTTCTTT. It codes for CTTTMGSRNTEAFF. The gene calls are TRBV29-1 and TRBJ1-1; D is ambiguous. Germline V gives CDR1 SQVTM, CDR2 ANQGSEA. The CDR3 is 14 residues long.

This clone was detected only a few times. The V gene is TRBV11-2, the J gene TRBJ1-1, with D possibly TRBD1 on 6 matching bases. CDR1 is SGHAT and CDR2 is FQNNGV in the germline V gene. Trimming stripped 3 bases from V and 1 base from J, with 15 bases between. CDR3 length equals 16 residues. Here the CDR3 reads CASSFPGRGSNTEAFF. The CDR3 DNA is TGTGCCAGCAGCTTCCCCGGCAGGGGATCGAACACTGAAGCTTTCTTT.

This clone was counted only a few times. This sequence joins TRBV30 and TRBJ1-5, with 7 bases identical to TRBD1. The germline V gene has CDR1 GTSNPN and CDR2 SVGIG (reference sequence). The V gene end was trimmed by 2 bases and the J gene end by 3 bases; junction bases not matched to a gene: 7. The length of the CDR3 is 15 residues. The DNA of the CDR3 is TGTGCCTGGAGTACCGGACAGGAACCCAATCAGCCCCAGCATTTT. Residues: CAWSTGQEPNQPQHF.

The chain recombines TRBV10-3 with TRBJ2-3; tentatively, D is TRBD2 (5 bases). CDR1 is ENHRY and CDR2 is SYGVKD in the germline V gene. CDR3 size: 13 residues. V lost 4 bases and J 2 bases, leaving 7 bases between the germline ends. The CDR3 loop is CAISAGSTDTQYF. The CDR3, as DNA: TGTGCCATCAGTGCGGGATCCACAGATACGCAGTATTTT.

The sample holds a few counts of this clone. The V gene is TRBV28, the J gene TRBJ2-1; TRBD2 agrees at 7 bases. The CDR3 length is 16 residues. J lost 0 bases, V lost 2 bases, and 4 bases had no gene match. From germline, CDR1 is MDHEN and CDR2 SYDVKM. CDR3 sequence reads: CASSLPVAGSYNEQFF. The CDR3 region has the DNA TGTGCCAGCAGTTTACCTGTAGCGGGCTCCTACAATGAGCAGTTCTTC.

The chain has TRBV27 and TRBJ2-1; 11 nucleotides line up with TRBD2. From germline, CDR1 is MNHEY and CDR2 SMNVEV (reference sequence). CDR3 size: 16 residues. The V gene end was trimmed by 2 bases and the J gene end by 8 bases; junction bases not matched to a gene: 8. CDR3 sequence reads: CASSLVSSGRRDEQFF. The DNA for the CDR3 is TGTGCCAGCAGTTTAGTTTCTAGCGGGAGGCGGGATGAGCAGTTCTTC.

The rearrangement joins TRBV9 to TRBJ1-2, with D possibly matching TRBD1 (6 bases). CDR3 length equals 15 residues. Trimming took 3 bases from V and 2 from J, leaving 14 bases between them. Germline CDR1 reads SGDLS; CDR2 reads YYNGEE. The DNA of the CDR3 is TGTGCCAGCAGCGCGACAGACAGGCTAAACTATGGCTACACCTTC. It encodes CASSATDRLNYGYTF.

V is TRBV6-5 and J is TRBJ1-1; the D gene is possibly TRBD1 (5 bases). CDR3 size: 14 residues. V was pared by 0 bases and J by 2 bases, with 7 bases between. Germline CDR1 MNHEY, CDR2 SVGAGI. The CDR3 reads CASSYSRGNTEAFF. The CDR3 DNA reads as TGTGCCAGCAGTTACTCTAGGGGTAACACTGAAGCTTTCTTT.

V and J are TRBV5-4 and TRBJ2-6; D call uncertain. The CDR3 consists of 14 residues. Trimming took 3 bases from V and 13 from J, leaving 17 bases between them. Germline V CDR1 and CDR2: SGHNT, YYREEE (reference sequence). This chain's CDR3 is CASSSHYYHGVLTF. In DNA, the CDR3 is TGTGCCAGCAGCTCCCATTACTACCATGGAGTCCTGACTTTC.

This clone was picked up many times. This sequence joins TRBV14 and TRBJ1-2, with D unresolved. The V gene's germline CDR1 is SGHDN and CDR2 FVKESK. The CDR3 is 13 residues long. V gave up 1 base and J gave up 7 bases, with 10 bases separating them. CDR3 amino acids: CASSQGLRLGYTF. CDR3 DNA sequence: TGTGCCAGCAGCCAAGGCCTACGCCTTGGCTACACCTTC.

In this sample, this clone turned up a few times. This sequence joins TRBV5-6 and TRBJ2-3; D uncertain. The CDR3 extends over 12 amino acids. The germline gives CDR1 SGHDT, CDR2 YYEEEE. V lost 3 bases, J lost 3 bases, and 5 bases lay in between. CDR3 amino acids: CASSYQTDTQYF. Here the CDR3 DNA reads TGTGCCAGCAGCTACCAAACAGATACGCAGTATTTT.